This T cell receptor (beta chain) appears in the sequencing data of a study of cytomegalovirus exposure and HLA in healthy donors. Across the whole study: An earlier analysis found 100 million or so unique TCR beta sequences from 150 million to 200 million T cells. Samples from HLA-typed donors yielded about 86 million unique TCRs in an early data release.

The study, taken as a whole, reports: The likely origin of a cluster of highly shared sequence variants was a sequencing artifact. Later analysis identified a missense DCLRE1C variant that was linked to TCR beta V- and J-gene trimming.

This PCR relied on a set of 60 Vbeta primers and 13 Jbeta primers. Measured with immunoSEQ multiplex PCR; TCRdb has only the in-frame clones, and not every one. The table includes around 140,000 clones, roughly 80% detected once. As to this clone: The antigen is not known.

The germline CDR1 and CDR2 sequences are LNHNV and YYDKDF (reference sequence). V gave up 1 base and J gave up 3 bases; unmatched junction bases: 2. This CDR3 is 15 amino acids long. This clonotype was obtained from a female donor in good health and CMV-seronegative. The rearrangement joins TRBV15 to TRBJ1-4, with TRBD1 identical over 7 bases. The sample comprised PBMCs. In nucleotides, the CDR3 is TGTGCCACCAGCAGAGGGGGGACAGCTAATGAAAAACTGTTTTTT. Encoded protein: CATSRGGTANEKLFF.